The 6 T cell receptor beta chains in this list originate from one sample, sequenced in a study of blood T cell repertoires in COVID-19. The repertoire was sequenced with immunoSEQ multiplex PCR; TCRdb's copy has only in-frame clones and lacks some. This table has approximately 500,000 clones, approximately 83% appearing once. What was sequenced was peripheral blood. Receptors originate from a human donor in a cohort sampled during active COVID-19.

This chain connects TRBV29-1 to TRBJ2-7; 9 nucleotides align to TRBD1. The V gene's germline CDR1 is SQVTM and CDR2 ANQGSEA. This CDR3 is built from 15 residues. Trimming cost V 1 base and J 0 bases; bases outside gene matches: 4. Written as DNA, the CDR3 is TGCAGCGTTGAAGGGACAGGGGTTACCTCCTACGAGCAGTACTTC. Residues: CSVEGTGVTSYEQYF.

A word on this clone: This CDR3 is also generated by other DNA sequences in the sample. The chain recombines TRBV9 with TRBJ2-5, with D possibly TRBD2 on 6 matching bases. CDR3 length: 14 residues. Trimming took off 0 bases at V and 5 bases at J, with 11 bases between the two ends. The germline V gene has CDR1 SGDLS and CDR2 YYNGEE. CDR3 protein: CASSVAGGGETQYF. In nucleotides, the CDR3 is TGTGCCAGCAGCGTAGCGGGTGGAGGGGAGACCCAGTACTTC.

The V and J genes are TRBV4-3 and TRBJ2-7, with D tentatively TRBD1 (6 bases). Germline loops: CDR1 LGHNA, CDR2 YSLEER. Trimming took 1 base from V and 1 from J, leaving 11 bases between them. This CDR3 has 15 amino acids. The DNA of the CDR3 is TGCGCCAGCAGCCAAGGCCCTCAGGGGTCCTACGAGCAGTACTTC. This codes for CASSQGPQGSYEQYF.

This chain links TRBV3-1 (or the pseudogene TRBV3-2) with TRBJ2-3, with D possibly TRBD1 on 6 matching bases. V was trimmed by 3 bases and J by 6 bases, leaving 22 bases between them. Looked up from germline, CDR1 is LGHDT and CDR2 is YNNKEL (reference sequence). The CDR3 consists of 17 residues. The CDR3 loop reads CASSHFGGSFSSDTQYF. In DNA, the CDR3 is TGTGCCAGCAGCCACTTTGGGGGCTCCTTTTCGTCGGATACGCAGTATTTT.

The CDR3 DNA reads as TGTGCCAGCAGACTAGCGGGAGATGAGCAGTTCTTC. Its translation is CASRLAGDEQFF. The chain has TRBV3-1 (or the pseudogene TRBV3-2) and TRBJ2-1; TRBD2 matches 11 bases. Germline-derived CDR1 and CDR2 are LGHDT and YNNKEL (reference sequence). The CDR3 covers 12 residues. V lost 6 bases, J lost 8 bases, and 0 bases stayed unmatched.

Remarks on this clone: The same CDR3 is also encoded by other DNA sequences in this sample. The genes are TRBV19 and TRBJ2-3, with 7 positions matching TRBD2. CDR3 size: 13 residues. Germline CDR1 and CDR2: LNHDA and SQIVND (reference sequence). V shed 6 bases, J shed 3 bases, and the junction held 3 bases outside the gene matches. Here the CDR3 DNA reads TGTGCCAGTAGACCCGGGGGGACAGATACGCAGTATTTT. Translating gives CASRPGGTDTQYF.